This T cell receptor (beta chain) comes out of a study of blood T cells in healthy people across ages. The length of the CDR3 is 15 residues. Germline V gene lookup returns CDR1 SGHRS and CDR2 YFSETQ. Alongside a J-beta primer mix, a sample-barcoded 5' primer served in a second PCR lasting roughly 7 to 11 cycles. TCRdb re-called the 5' RACE reads through MiXCR, storing one row per CDR3 protein. The data contain some 780,000 distinct CDR3 sequences, more than 55% of them singletons. Sequenced input: blood. The origin of this receptor is a man in his forties or fifties in good health. V is TRBV5-1 and J is TRBJ2-7; 11 nucleotides line up with TRBD2. The J call is in doubt because the DNA end fits TRBJ2-5 better. The CDR3 spells CASTTGLAVGETQYF. Written as DNA, the CDR3 is TGCGCCAGCACGACGGGACTAGCGGTCGGAGAGACCCAGTACTTC.